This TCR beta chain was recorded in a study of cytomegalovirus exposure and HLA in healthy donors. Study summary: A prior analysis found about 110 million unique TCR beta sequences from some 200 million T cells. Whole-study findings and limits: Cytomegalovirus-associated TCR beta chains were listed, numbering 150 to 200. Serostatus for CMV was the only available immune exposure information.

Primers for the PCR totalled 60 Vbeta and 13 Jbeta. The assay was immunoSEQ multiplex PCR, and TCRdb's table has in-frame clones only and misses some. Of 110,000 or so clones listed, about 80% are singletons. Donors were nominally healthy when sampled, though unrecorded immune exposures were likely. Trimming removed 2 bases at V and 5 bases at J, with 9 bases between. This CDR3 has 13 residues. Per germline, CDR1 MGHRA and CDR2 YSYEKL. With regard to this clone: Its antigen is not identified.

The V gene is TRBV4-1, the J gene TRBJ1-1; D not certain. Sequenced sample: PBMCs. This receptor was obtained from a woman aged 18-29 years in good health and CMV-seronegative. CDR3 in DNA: TGCGCCAGCAGCCAAATTCCGCGGACTGAAGCTTTCTTT. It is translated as CASSQIPRTEAFF.